This passage covers 12 T cell receptor beta chains from one sample sequenced in a study of beta chain features in type 1 diabetes. The whole isolated RNA underwent reverse transcription, so sequencing captured expressed TCRB transcripts. TCRdb keeps only in-frame clones here, not all; method: immunoSEQ multiplex PCR. Among more than 150,000 clones listed, about 13% were seen once. The sequenced sample was central memory CD4+ T cells from blood. Receptors were obtained from a woman in her late teens or twenties in good health.

This clone was picked up a small number of times. The V and J genes are TRBV30 and TRBJ2-2, with a tentative D call TRBD2 (5 bases). The CDR3 runs to 16 residues. V was clipped by 0 bases and J by 5 bases, with 16 bases between them. CDR1 and CDR2 from the germline V gene are GTSNPN and SVGIG (reference sequence). The CDR3 spells CAWSVLDGKTTGELFF. CDR3 in DNA: TGTGCCTGGAGTGTACTGGACGGGAAAACGACCGGGGAGCTGTTTTTT.

Comment on this clone: This may stem from a read error, because a much larger clone lies one nucleotide away. The rearrangement uses TRBV4-2 and TRBJ1-5; D is ambiguous. In germline, CDR1 is LGHNA, CDR2 YNFKEQ. V was shortened by 0 bases and J by 2 bases, with 11 bases between the two germline ends. The CDR3 is 16 residues long. In DNA, the CDR3 is TGTGCCAGCAGCCAAGATGGAGGGTTGGGCAATCAGCCCCAGCATTTT. This translates into CASSQDGGLGNQPQHF.

The chain carries TRBV11-2 and TRBJ1-1; D ambiguous. The CDR3 is 13 amino acids. V was cut by 6 bases and J by 0 bases, with 8 bases left in between. Looked up from germline, CDR1 is SGHAT and CDR2 is FQNNGV. The CDR3 DNA sequence: TGTGCCAGCAGGGAGAGGGTGAACACTGAAGCTTTCTTT. This translates into CASRERVNTEAFF.

This clone came up a few times. J is TRBJ2-1 and V is TRBV30; D gene unclear. The CDR3 totals 12 residues. Looked up from germline, CDR1 is GTSNPN and CDR2 is SVGIG (reference sequence). Deletions cut 0 bases from V and 12 bases from J, with 12 bases between. CDR3: CAWSVPQSWQFF. The CDR3 nucleotides are TGTGCCTGGAGTGTACCCCAGTCGTGGCAGTTCTTC.

This clone occurred a few times. The rearrangement joins TRBV15 to TRBJ2-1, with 9 bases that match TRBD1. This CDR3 comprises 16 residues. J gave up 4 bases and V 0 bases, and 4 bases lay outside the gene matches. Germline V CDR1 and CDR2: LNHNV, YYDKDF (reference sequence). The CDR3, as DNA: TGTGCCACCAGCAGAGAGTACGGGACAGGGTACAATGAGCAGTTCTTC. Its translation is CATSREYGTGYNEQFF.

This clone occurred a few times. This sample also contains other DNA sequences that code for the same CDR3. V and J are TRBV30 and TRBJ1-5; 7 bases align to TRBD1. V lost 3 bases, J lost 5 bases, and 4 bases stayed unmatched. The CDR3 is 13 residues long. Germline V lookup: CDR1 GTSNPN, CDR2 SVGIG (reference sequence). CDR3 DNA sequence: TGTGCCTGGAGCCCCAGGGGGGATCAGCCCCAGCATTTT. Amino acid sequence: CAWSPRGDQPQHF.

This clone was seen a few times. The chain is built from TRBV29-1 and TRBJ2-1, with 11 bases matching TRBD2. The ends lost 4 bases at V and 8 bases at J; junction bases unmatched: 7. Germline V gene lookup returns CDR1 SQVTM and CDR2 ANQGSEA. The CDR3 consists of 14 residues. The CDR3 reads CSVGSGRAGDEQFF. The CDR3, as DNA: TGCAGCGTTGGTAGCGGGAGGGCCGGGGATGAGCAGTTCTTC.

This clone was seen a handful of times. The chain carries TRBV18 and TRBJ1-1, with D tentatively TRBD1 (5 bases). Germline CDR1 and CDR2: KGHSH and LQKENI. The CDR3 loop spans 16 amino acids. V lost 2 bases and J lost 1, with 14 bases in between. The CDR3 region is CASSPVQGLGNTEAFF. CDR3 DNA: TGTGCCAGCTCACCAGTCCAGGGTCTTGGGAACACTGAAGCTTTCTTT.

The chain joins TRBV28 to TRBJ2-5; possibly TRBD2 for D (6 bases). The CDR3 runs to 13 residues. Germline V gene data show CDR1 as MDHEN and CDR2 as SYDVKM. V was shortened by 4 bases and J by 4 bases, with 10 bases between the two germline ends. The CDR3 region has the DNA TGTGCCAGCAGTTCCCGGGGGATAGAGACCCAGTACTTC. Translation gives CASSSRGIETQYF.

This clone has just a few counts. The J gene is TRBJ1-5, the V gene TRBV18; tentatively, D is TRBD1 (5 bases). Trimming removed 5 bases at V and 5 bases at J, with 10 bases between. The CDR3 runs 13 residues. Germline-derived CDR1 and CDR2 are KGHSH and LQKENI. For the CDR3, the DNA is TGTGCCAGCTCAGGGGGGATGGATCAGCCCCAGCATTTT. This sequence encodes CASSGGMDQPQHF.

Only a few counts were recorded for this clone. The chain is built from TRBV4-2 and TRBJ2-5; 7 nucleotides align to TRBD2. The CDR3 spans 14 residues. The V and J ends lost 1 base and 5 bases, in that order; junction bases with no gene match: 4. Germline V gives CDR1 LGHNA, CDR2 YNFKEQ. The CDR3 region has the DNA TGTGCCAGCAGCCAAGGACTAGCTGCGGAGACCCAGTACTTC. Translating gives CASSQGLAAETQYF.

This clone came up many times. The chain links TRBV30 to TRBJ2-1; D possibly corresponds to TRBD2 (5 bases). The ends were cut back, 2 bases at V and 9 bases at J, with 11 bases in the middle. The CDR3 is 12 residues long. Germline CDR1 is GTSNPN and CDR2 is SVGIG (reference sequence). The CDR3 sequence is CAWSPQRREQFF. Written as DNA, the CDR3 is TGTGCCTGGAGTCCCCAGCGGCGTGAGCAGTTCTTC.